This T cell receptor (beta chain) was documented in a study of cytomegalovirus exposure and HLA in healthy donors. Study conclusions and caveats: Earlier findings revealed that most TCR beta V segments proved productive either about 87% or about 30% of the time. Analyzed later, most CMV-associated TCR beta chains appeared HLA-restricted. The classifier, whose performance was assessed in both the original and validation cohorts, reportedly diagnosed cytomegalovirus status with high specificity and sensitivity.

Worth noting for this clone: What it recognizes is unknown.

Use of 60 Vbeta and 13 Jbeta primers characterized the PCR. Produced via immunoSEQ multiplex PCR; TCRdb's table is partial and in-frame only. In the table there are 150,000 to 200,000 clones, approximately 70% of which are singletons. CDR1 is MNHEY, CDR2 SMNVEV, per germline (reference sequence). This CDR3 has 14 amino acids. Trimming shortened V by 4 bases and J by 7 bases, and 17 bases separated the two germline ends. The origin of this receptor is a woman between 25 and 40 years old in good health and CMV-seronegative. The material sequenced was PBMCs. This chain connects TRBV27 to TRBJ2-7; the D gene is possibly TRBD2 (6 bases). CDR3 nucleotides: TGTGCCAGCAGTTCAGTGGGCGGGGTAGAAGAGCAGTACTTC. Translated, it gives CASSSVGGVEEQYF.